Detailed here is one TCR beta chain. Methods described previously, with TCR primers listed, were used for bulk TCR libraries. Using its own MiXCR run on the PCR reads, TCRdb lists one record per CDR3 protein. The sample holds some 590,000 distinct CDR3 sequences, less than 30% seen once. These data originate in a study of molecular identifiers for immune sequencing clone quantification. Trimming shortened V by 3 bases and J by 4 bases, and 10 bases separated the two germline ends. The germline gives CDR1 MGHRA, CDR2 YSYEKL. CDR3 length: 13 residues. Sorting was used to obtain naive CD8 T cells (CD8+CD4-CCR7+CD45RA+).

This chain uses TRBV4-1 with TRBJ2-7; D perhaps matches TRBD2 (5 bases). The sample was naive CD8+ T cells from blood, with Jurkat cell RNA spiked in. The subset was: FACS-sorted CD8+CD4-CCR7+CD45RA+ naive T cells. This clonotype was obtained from a human donor in good health. Some libraries in this study had Jurkat cell RNA spiked in. CDR3 amino acids: CASSHTLGYEQYF. Here the CDR3 DNA reads TGCGCCAGCAGCCACACACTAGGATACGAGCAGTACTTC.